This is a list of T cell receptor beta chains from one sample in a study of T cell repertoires in cytomegalovirus infection. TCRdb called the reads again in MiXCR, with one record for every CDR3 protein. The profile shows 90,000 to 130,000 distinct CDR3 sequences, roughly a tenth of them singletons. These receptors have no identified antigens. Sequences were obtained from PBMCs, sequenced either directly or after in vitro stimulation (not recorded which). These receptors all come from a human donor in good health (CMV status not recorded). Some clones in this sample may be carry-over from other donors' samples. CDR3s include the opening cysteine and the closing phenylalanine or tryptophan. Each record gives: CDR3 DNA, CDR3 protein, J gene, CDR3 length, D gene, V gene, clone size. A D gene is named only where the DNA matches it firmly. Size is stated for part of the rows, as once, few or many counts, or as a class when the clone is expanded.

cdr3_nt: TGTGCCAGCAGCTTAGGACCAGGACCCCAGCATTTT
cdr3_aa: CASSLGPGPQHF
j_call: TRBJ1-5
cdr3_length: 12
d_call: .
v_call: TRBV11-3
clone_size: many

cdr3_nt: TGTGCCAGCAGTTGGGTAGCGGGAGTCTCCTACAATGAGCAGTTCTTC
cdr3_aa: CASSWVAGVSYNEQFF
j_call: TRBJ2-1
cdr3_length: 16
d_call: TRBD2
v_call: TRBV27
clone_size: many

cdr3_nt: TGTGCCAGCAGTTACGAGACAGGCTCCTACGAGCAGTACTTC
cdr3_aa: CASSYETGSYEQYF
j_call: TRBJ2-7
cdr3_length: 14
d_call: .
v_call: TRBV6-6
clone_size: .

cdr3_nt: TGTGCCAGTGAGGGGGGCAATCAGCCCCAGCATTTT
cdr3_aa: CASEGGNQPQHF
j_call: TRBJ1-5
cdr3_length: 12
d_call: .
v_call: TRBV19
clone_size: .

cdr3_nt: TGTGCCAGCAGTTATCAGAGCGAGCTGGTCCCGAGGGGAGCTTTCTTT
cdr3_aa: CASSYQSELVPRGAFF
j_call: TRBJ1-1
cdr3_length: 16
d_call: .
v_call: TRBV6-5
clone_size: few

cdr3_nt: TGTGCCAGCAGTTCGGGACAGGGATTATCCCTTTCCTACAATGAGCAGTTCTTC
cdr3_aa: CASSSGQGLSLSYNEQFF
j_call: TRBJ2-1
cdr3_length: 18
d_call: TRBD1
v_call: TRBV6-2/TRBV6-3
clone_size: many

cdr3_nt: TGTGCCAGCAGCCGACCAGGCAGGGAAGACTATGGCTACACCTTC
cdr3_aa: CASSRPGREDYGYTF
j_call: TRBJ1-2
cdr3_length: 15
d_call: .
v_call: TRBV7-2
clone_size: many

cdr3_nt: TGTGCCAGCAGCTTAGTCAGGGTAGCGGGGAGCACAGATACGCAGTATTTT
cdr3_aa: CASSLVRVAGSTDTQYF
j_call: TRBJ2-3
cdr3_length: 17
d_call: TRBD2
v_call: TRBV7-8
clone_size: many

cdr3_nt: TGTGCCAGCAGCTTAGAGGGGGTTCGGGCACCCCTCCACTTT
cdr3_aa: CASSLEGVRAPLHF
j_call: TRBJ1-6
cdr3_length: 14
d_call: .
v_call: TRBV7-8
clone_size: .

cdr3_nt: TGTGCCAGCAGCTTAGTAGTGTACAATGAGCAGTTCTTC
cdr3_aa: CASSLVVYNEQFF
j_call: TRBJ2-1
cdr3_length: 13
d_call: .
v_call: TRBV7-6
clone_size: few

cdr3_nt: TGTGCCAGCAGCTGGGGACTAGCGGGAGTGGAAGATACGCAGTATTTT
cdr3_aa: CASSWGLAGVEDTQYF
j_call: TRBJ2-3
cdr3_length: 16
d_call: TRBD2
v_call: TRBV7-2
clone_size: .

cdr3_nt: TGTGCCACCAGTGATATCCGGGACGGAGATACGCAGTATTTT
cdr3_aa: CATSDIRDGDTQYF
j_call: TRBJ2-3
cdr3_length: 14
d_call: .
v_call: TRBV24-1
clone_size: few

cdr3_nt: TGCGCCAGCAGCTCCGGGACCTGGAATGAGCAGTTCTTC
cdr3_aa: CASSSGTWNEQFF
j_call: TRBJ2-1
cdr3_length: 13
d_call: .
v_call: TRBV5-1
clone_size: many

cdr3_nt: TGTGCCAGCAGCTTCAGGGGCGATGCAGGGACCCAGTACTTC
cdr3_aa: CASSFRGDAGTQYF
j_call: TRBJ2-5
cdr3_length: 14
d_call: .
v_call: TRBV5-4
clone_size: few

cdr3_nt: TGTGCCAGCAGCCCCCCGAGGGGCCCCTACGAGCAGTACTTC
cdr3_aa: CASSPPRGPYEQYF
j_call: TRBJ2-7
cdr3_length: 14
d_call: .
v_call: TRBV7-9
clone_size: many

cdr3_nt: TGTGCCAGTAGTCCCTCGGGTATTGATACGCAGTATTTT
cdr3_aa: CASSPSGIDTQYF
j_call: TRBJ2-3
cdr3_length: 13
d_call: .
v_call: TRBV19
clone_size: many

cdr3_nt: TGTGCCAGCAGTCACTCTAGCGGGGTTGGCACAGATACGCAGTATTTT
cdr3_aa: CASSHSSGVGTDTQYF
j_call: TRBJ2-3
cdr3_length: 16
d_call: TRBD2
v_call: TRBV28
clone_size: many

cdr3_nt: TGTGCCAGCAGTTACATTGTAGGGGCGGCTTTCTTT
cdr3_aa: CASSYIVGAAFF
j_call: TRBJ1-1
cdr3_length: 12
d_call: .
v_call: TRBV6-2/TRBV6-3
clone_size: many

cdr3_nt: TGCAGTGCTAGAGGGCTAGCGGAACGCACAGATACGCAGTATTTT
cdr3_aa: CSARGLAERTDTQYF
j_call: TRBJ2-3
cdr3_length: 15
d_call: TRBD2
v_call: TRBV20-1
clone_size: .

cdr3_nt: TGTGCCAGCAGTACCTCTGACAGGGTGCTTAGCAATCAGCCCCAGCATTTT
cdr3_aa: CASSTSDRVLSNQPQHF
j_call: TRBJ1-5
cdr3_length: 17
d_call: TRBD1
v_call: TRBV6-1
clone_size: many

cdr3_nt: TGTGCCAGCAGACCCGGGACAGGGGGAAATCAGCCCCAGCATTTT
cdr3_aa: CASRPGTGGNQPQHF
j_call: TRBJ1-5
cdr3_length: 15
d_call: TRBD1
v_call: TRBV12-3/TRBV12-4
clone_size: many

cdr3_nt: TGTGCCAGCAGCGTAGAAGGTAACACTGAAGCTTTCTTT
cdr3_aa: CASSVEGNTEAFF
j_call: TRBJ1-1
cdr3_length: 13
d_call: .
v_call: TRBV9
clone_size: once

cdr3_nt: TGTGCCAGCAGCCAAGAATTTAGAAGGGAGGGCTACACCTTC
cdr3_aa: CASSQEFRREGYTF
j_call: TRBJ1-2
cdr3_length: 14
d_call: .
v_call: TRBV3-1
clone_size: many

cdr3_nt: TGTGCCAGTCGTAGCGGGGGAAGCTCCTACGAGCAGTACTTC
cdr3_aa: CASRSGGSSYEQYF
j_call: TRBJ2-7
cdr3_length: 14
d_call: TRBD2
v_call: TRBV19
clone_size: many

cdr3_nt: TGTGCCAGCAGCTTAGGCGTACTAGCGGGAGAAGAATATAGTGAGCAGTTCTTC
cdr3_aa: CASSLGVLAGEEYSEQFF
j_call: TRBJ2-1
cdr3_length: 18
d_call: TRBD2
v_call: TRBV7-2
clone_size: many

cdr3_nt: TGTGCCAGCAGTTGGTTCGGGAAAGGCGATGAGCAGTTCTTC
cdr3_aa: CASSWFGKGDEQFF
j_call: TRBJ2-1
cdr3_length: 14
d_call: .
v_call: TRBV27
clone_size: .

cdr3_nt: TGTGCCAGCAGTGAACGCGGACAGGAGATCACCGGGGAGCTGTTTTTT
cdr3_aa: CASSERGQEITGELFF
j_call: TRBJ2-2
cdr3_length: 16
d_call: TRBD1
v_call: TRBV2
clone_size: few

cdr3_nt: TGCGCCAGCAGCCAAGGTTCTTCGGGAAACACCATATATTTT
cdr3_aa: CASSQGSSGNTIYF
j_call: TRBJ1-3
cdr3_length: 14
d_call: .
v_call: TRBV4-3
clone_size: .

cdr3_nt: TGTGCCAGCACCGGGACGACGCAGGGGGGGGAGCTGGTTTTT
cdr3_aa: CASTGTTQGGELVF
j_call: TRBJ2-2
cdr3_length: 14
d_call: .
v_call: TRBV9
clone_size: .

cdr3_nt: TGTGCCAGCAGGATCGACAGGGGTGAAAAACTGTTTTTT
cdr3_aa: CASRIDRGEKLFF
j_call: TRBJ1-4
cdr3_length: 13
d_call: TRBD1
v_call: TRBV2
clone_size: few